The clone carrying this T cell receptor beta chain came up once. Per the authors' pipeline: Amplification with reference gene primers provided the estimates of nucleated cell counts. Sequencing used immunoSEQ multiplex PCR; TCRdb keeps in-frame clones, though not all of them. That table supplies the V and J calls and clone size; D and trimming were determined from the DNA. The sample shows 350,000 to 400,000 clones, roughly 90% of them seen only once. The CDR3 loop spans 14 amino acids. Trimming cost V 5 bases and J 7 bases, with 20 bases left between them. Germline-derived CDR1 and CDR2 are SQVTM and ANQGSEA. This specimen belongs to a study of blood T cell repertoires in COVID-19. Seattle cases were enrolled at active infection and followed longitudinally.

The sequenced sample consisted of peripheral blood. V usage is TRBV29-1 and J usage is TRBJ1-2; TRBD1 is a possible D gene (6 bases). The receptor was derived from a woman in her 30s with COVID-19, enrolled during active disease. The CDR3 DNA reads as TGCAGCGTTTCACGGGTTGGGGGCATTTTTGGCTACACCTTC. This encodes CSVSRVGGIFGYTF.